A selection of T cell receptor beta chains follows, all from one sample in a study of T cells after yellow fever vaccination. TCRdb fed the 5' RACE reads into MiXCR, producing one record per CDR3 protein. This sample has 150,000 to 200,000 distinct CDR3 sequences, with 5.5% to 7.5% found just once. The sequences come from CD4+ T cells sorted from PBMCs, collected 4 to 6 days after the first yellow fever vaccination. The receptors derive from a man in his late teens or twenties who received the YFV17D yellow fever vaccine. Both conserved end residues are part of each CDR3.

V gene: TRBV4-2
J gene: TRBJ2-3
CDR3 length: 15
CDR3 protein: CASSLRTSGTDTQYF

V gene: TRBV4-2
J gene: TRBJ1-1
CDR3 length: 14
CDR3 protein: CASTPVGVRTEAFF

V gene: TRBV5-5
J gene: TRBJ2-5
CDR3 length: 15
CDR3 protein: CASSIPGLDSETQYF

V gene: TRBV20-1
J gene: TRBJ2-7
CDR3 length: 12
CDR3 protein: CSARELDYEQYF

V gene: TRBV20-1
J gene: TRBJ2-7
CDR3 length: 14
CDR3 protein: CSASISGGAYEQYF

V gene: TRBV11-2
J gene: TRBJ2-5
CDR3 length: 13
CDR3 protein: CASSFGPSETQYF

V gene: TRBV6-1
J gene: TRBJ1-2
CDR3 length: 12
CDR3 protein: CASSERGGGYTF

V gene: TRBV20-1
J gene: TRBJ1-4
CDR3 length: 13
CDR3 protein: CSASFRTNEKLFF

V gene: TRBV4-1
J gene: TRBJ2-7
CDR3 length: 16
CDR3 protein: CASSLGPGQRPYEQYF

V gene: TRBV2
J gene: TRBJ2-1
CDR3 length: 17
CDR3 protein: CASSREAARSSYNEQFF

V gene: TRBV7-9
J gene: TRBJ1-1
CDR3 length: 13
CDR3 protein: CASSLGGGDEAFF

V gene: TRBV27
J gene: TRBJ1-2
CDR3 length: 15
CDR3 protein: CASSSPGGANYGYTF

V gene: TRBV7-2
J gene: TRBJ1-3
CDR3 length: 15
CDR3 protein: CASSRGRISGNTIYF

V gene: TRBV7-2
J gene: TRBJ1-5
CDR3 length: 14
CDR3 protein: CASKLGVFGGPQHF

V gene: TRBV12-3/TRBV12-4
J gene: TRBJ2-5
CDR3 length: 14
CDR3 protein: CASTFGGPQETQYF

V gene: TRBV12-3/TRBV12-4
J gene: TRBJ1-5
CDR3 length: 14
CDR3 protein: CASSLTGEGQPQHF

V gene: TRBV29-1
J gene: TRBJ2-2
CDR3 length: 12
CDR3 protein: CSVRKVGGELFF

V gene: TRBV12-3/TRBV12-4
J gene: TRBJ1-1
CDR3 length: 17
CDR3 protein: CASTLRGLDKLNTEAFF

V gene: TRBV9
J gene: TRBJ2-2
CDR3 length: 15
CDR3 protein: CASSGARDDTGELFF

V gene: TRBV25-1
J gene: TRBJ1-3
CDR3 length: 15
CDR3 protein: CASSEYTTSGNTIYF

V gene: TRBV7-7
J gene: TRBJ2-6
CDR3 length: 13
CDR3 protein: CASSLGGANVLTF

V gene: TRBV20-1
J gene: TRBJ2-3
CDR3 length: 17
CDR3 protein: CSAGGLAGTGGTDTQYF

V gene: TRBV5-1
J gene: TRBJ2-1
CDR3 length: 15
CDR3 protein: CASSFLQGAMDEQFF

V gene: TRBV9
J gene: TRBJ1-3
CDR3 length: 17
CDR3 protein: CASSVDPGFFSGNTIYF

V gene: TRBV14
J gene: TRBJ2-3
CDR3 length: 15
CDR3 protein: CASSQARGHTDTQYF

V gene: TRBV7-2
J gene: TRBJ2-3
CDR3 length: 13
CDR3 protein: CASSFRFPDTQYF

V gene: TRBV6-2/TRBV6-3
J gene: TRBJ2-7
CDR3 length: 15
CDR3 protein: CATLPGQIPPYEQYF

V gene: TRBV4-1
J gene: TRBJ2-5
CDR3 length: 14
CDR3 protein: CASSQWGFAGTQYF

V gene: TRBV20-1
J gene: TRBJ1-1
CDR3 length: 13
CDR3 protein: CSARVVGNTEAFF

V gene: TRBV20-1
J gene: TRBJ1-3
CDR3 length: 13
CDR3 protein: CSAKTEGGNTIYF

V gene: TRBV5-1
J gene: TRBJ1-4
CDR3 length: 16
CDR3 protein: CASSLGSPIGSEKLFF

V gene: TRBV5-1
J gene: TRBJ2-7
CDR3 length: 15
CDR3 protein: CASSLEGRGPYEQYF

V gene: TRBV25-1
J gene: TRBJ2-2
CDR3 length: 15
CDR3 protein: CASRRGAGNTGELFF

V gene: TRBV10-3
J gene: TRBJ1-5
CDR3 length: 13
CDR3 protein: CAIRRTGDQPQHF

V gene: TRBV4-2
J gene: TRBJ2-2
CDR3 length: 15
CDR3 protein: CASSQDPGKTGELFF

V gene: TRBV20-1
J gene: TRBJ2-1
CDR3 length: 16
CDR3 protein: CSAGVRGGHSYNEQFF

V gene: TRBV5-1
J gene: TRBJ2-3
CDR3 length: 13
CDR3 protein: CASSSSSPDTQYF

V gene: TRBV7-2
J gene: TRBJ1-2
CDR3 length: 15
CDR3 protein: CASSLYNPGGHGYTF

V gene: TRBV5-1
J gene: TRBJ2-1
CDR3 length: 16
CDR3 protein: CASSSLSAGGYNEQFF

V gene: TRBV5-5
J gene: TRBJ2-7
CDR3 length: 15
CDR3 protein: CASSPTRASGLEQYF

V gene: TRBV24-1
J gene: TRBJ2-3
CDR3 length: 19
CDR3 protein: CATRIPRGKLQYDTDTQYF

V gene: TRBV18
J gene: TRBJ2-1
CDR3 length: 16
CDR3 protein: CASSPLLGQENNEQFF

V gene: TRBV29-1
J gene: TRBJ2-2
CDR3 length: 16
CDR3 protein: CSGLRGGTGNTGELFF

V gene: TRBV18
J gene: TRBJ2-3
CDR3 length: 13
CDR3 protein: CASSPLRTDTQYF

V gene: TRBV7-9
J gene: TRBJ2-4
CDR3 length: 16
CDR3 protein: CASSSGQGGRVYIQYF

V gene: TRBV28
J gene: TRBJ2-5
CDR3 length: 12
CDR3 protein: CASIRVQETQYF

V gene: TRBV7-9
J gene: TRBJ1-6
CDR3 length: 15
CDR3 protein: CASSPQGADNSPLHF

V gene: TRBV10-3
J gene: TRBJ1-5
CDR3 length: 14
CDR3 protein: CAISESGGNRPQHF

V gene: TRBV7-2
J gene: TRBJ2-3
CDR3 length: 16
CDR3 protein: CASSLAASRGGDTQYF

V gene: TRBV29-1
J gene: TRBJ2-1
CDR3 length: 11
CDR3 protein: CSVGGGDEQFF

V gene: TRBV5-1
J gene: TRBJ2-2
CDR3 length: 14
CDR3 protein: CASSLEVNTGELFF

V gene: TRBV6-5
J gene: TRBJ1-6
CDR3 length: 16
CDR3 protein: CASSYKPQGTGSPLHF

V gene: TRBV18
J gene: TRBJ2-5
CDR3 length: 15
CDR3 protein: CASSPPSTGQETQYF

V gene: TRBV7-2
J gene: TRBJ2-3
CDR3 length: 17
CDR3 protein: CASSRLAGGRSTDTQYF

V gene: TRBV25-1
J gene: TRBJ1-4
CDR3 length: 16
CDR3 protein: CASYPSRDRINEKLFF